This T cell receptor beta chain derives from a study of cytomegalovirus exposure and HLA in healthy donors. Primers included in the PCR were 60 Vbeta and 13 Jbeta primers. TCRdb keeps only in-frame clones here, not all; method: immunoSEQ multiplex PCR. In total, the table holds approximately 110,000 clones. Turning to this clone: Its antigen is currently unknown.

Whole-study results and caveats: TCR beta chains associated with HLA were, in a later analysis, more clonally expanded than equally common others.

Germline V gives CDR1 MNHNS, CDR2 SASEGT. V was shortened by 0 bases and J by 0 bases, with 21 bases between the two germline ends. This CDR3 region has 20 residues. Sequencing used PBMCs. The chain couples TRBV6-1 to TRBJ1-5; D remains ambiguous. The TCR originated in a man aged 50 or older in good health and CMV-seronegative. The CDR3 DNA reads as TGTGCCAGCAGTGAAGCGCTTCCGCAGATGAGGGCTTATAGCAATCAGCCCCAGCATTTT. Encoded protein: CASSEALPQMRAYSNQPQHF.